This is a list of T cell receptor beta chains from one sample in a study of T-cell reconstitution after alpha-beta-depleted transplantation in children. One entry per CDR3 protein, called by TCRdb with MiXCR from the PCR reads. This table holds around 600,000 distinct CDR3 sequences, around a sixth found once. The sample consisted of PBMCs from the stem cell graft donor, taken from the stem cell graft. These receptor sequences come from a human donor who donated a stem cell graft to a child with acute myeloid leukemia. CDR3s include the opening cysteine and the closing phenylalanine or tryptophan. The D gene is left open where the match is weak. Clone size is not always given. Where it is, it says once, few, many or a class for expanded clones.

TRBJ1-4	TRBV20-1	many	-	CSARGTRDEKLFF	TGCAGTGCTAGGGGGACTCGGGATGAAAAACTGTTTTTT
TRBJ2-3	TRBV2	many	-	CASSDFTAAPFTDTQYF	TGTGCCAGCAGTGATTTCACGGCCGCTCCTTTCACAGATACGCAGTATTTT
TRBJ2-2	TRBV7-3	-	-	CASSRRGGELFF	TGTGCCAGCAGTCGTAGGGGCGGGGAGCTGTTTTTT
TRBJ2-7	TRBV20-1	many	TRBD2	CSAGGLSGGPYEQYF	TGCAGTGCTGGAGGCCTGAGCGGGGGTCCCTACGAGCAGTACTTC
TRBJ1-5	TRBV28	-	-	CAMGAGLLGNQPQHF	TGTGCCATGGGCGCGGGACTCCTCGGCAATCAGCCCCAGCATTTT
TRBJ2-1	TRBV29-1	many	-	CSVEDLVGGEQFF	TGCAGCGTTGAAGATCTGGTAGGCGGGGAGCAGTTCTTC
TRBJ2-7	TRBV5-5	few	TRBD1	CASSFGGTGSYEQYF	TGTGCCAGCAGCTTTGGGGGGACAGGGTCCTACGAGCAGTACTTC
TRBJ2-7	TRBV7-2	-	-	CASSLVRVTYEQYF	TGTGCCAGCAGCTTAGTCAGGGTCACCTACGAGCAGTACTTC
TRBJ2-2	TRBV4-2	many	TRBD1	CASSQDRTGYTGELFF	TGTGCCAGCAGCCAAGATAGGACAGGGTACACCGGGGAGCTGTTTTTT
TRBJ1-1	TRBV24-1	-	-	CATSDVYTTEAFF	TGTGCCACCAGTGATGTCTACACCACTGAAGCTTTCTTT
TRBJ2-2	TRBV10-3	many	-	CAISGGYGAAFGELFF	TGTGCCATCAGTGGAGGGTACGGGGCTGCTTTCGGGGAGCTGTTTTTT
TRBJ1-5	TRBV6-1	few	-	CASSEASPGFQPQHF	TGTGCCAGCAGTGAAGCATCCCCAGGGTTTCAGCCCCAGCATTTT
TRBJ2-1	TRBV29-1	many	-	CSVEVGADNEQFF	TGCAGCGTTGAAGTCGGAGCGGACAATGAGCAGTTCTTC
TRBJ2-1	TRBV7-2	many	-	CASSQGGHQFF	TGTGCCAGCAGCCAGGGGGGACATCAGTTCTTC
TRBJ2-1	TRBV29-1	many	-	CSVGDGSPINEQFF	TGCAGCGTTGGGGACGGGAGCCCCATCAATGAGCAGTTCTTC
TRBJ2-1	TRBV20-1	many	-	CSAPRGFSYNEQFF	TGCAGTGCTCCCCGGGGGTTCTCCTACAATGAGCAGTTCTTC
TRBJ2-3	TRBV4-2	-	TRBD2	CASSQEIGLAGSTDTQYF	TGTGCCAGCAGCCAAGAGATAGGACTAGCGGGGAGCACAGATACGCAGTATTTT
TRBJ2-5	TRBV12-3/TRBV12-4	many	-	CASSPGREGDQETQYF	TGTGCCAGCAGCCCAGGTCGAGAGGGGGACCAAGAGACCCAGTACTTC
TRBJ2-1	TRBV7-2	many	-	CASSLPSPGQFF	TGTGCCAGCAGCTTACCATCGCCGGGGCAGTTCTTC
TRBJ2-6	TRBV20-1	few	-	CSASKRSAVISGANVLTF	TGCAGTGCTTCCAAAAGGTCTGCCGTGATCTCTGGGGCCAACGTCCTGACTTTC
TRBJ1-5	TRBV6-6	-	-	CASSYLQGQPQHF	TGTGCCAGCAGTTACCTACAGGGTCAGCCCCAGCATTTT
TRBJ2-2	TRBV20-1	few	-	CSAGDYLTGELFF	TGCAGTGCTGGAGACTACCTCACCGGGGAGCTGTTTTTT
TRBJ2-1	TRBV20-1	many	TRBD2	CSARARLAGSSYNEQFF	TGCAGTGCTAGAGCCCGACTAGCGGGGTCCTCCTACAATGAGCAGTTCTTC
TRBJ2-1	TRBV12-3/TRBV12-4	many	-	CASSLQNSSYNEQFF	TGTGCCAGCAGTTTACAGAACTCCTCCTACAATGAGCAGTTCTTC
TRBJ1-2	TRBV20-1	many	-	CSARSSLEGYTF	TGCAGTGCTAGGAGCTCCCTTGAGGGCTACACCTTC
TRBJ2-5	TRBV12-3/TRBV12-4	many	-	CASSGSRQETQYF	TGTGCCAGCAGTGGCAGTCGCCAAGAGACCCAGTACTTC
TRBJ1-1	TRBV20-1	many	-	CSARRVSIKENTEAFF	TGCAGTGCTAGAAGAGTATCCATTAAGGAGAACACTGAAGCTTTCTTT
TRBJ2-5	TRBV20-1	few	-	CSARGSGGQTQYF	TGCAGTGCTAGAGGATCCGGGGGACAGACCCAGTACTTC
TRBJ2-5	TRBV24-1	many	TRBD1	CATSERGPTETQYF	TGTGCCACCAGTGAGAGGGGGCCGACGGAGACCCAGTACTTC
TRBJ2-1	TRBV5-1	-	-	CASSGPLGYNEQFF	TGCGCCAGCAGCGGGCCATTGGGGTACAATGAGCAGTTCTTC
TRBJ1-1	TRBV5-1	few	TRBD1	CASSRQGARAEAFF	TGCGCCAGCAGCAGGCAGGGGGCGAGAGCTGAAGCTTTCTTT
TRBJ1-4	TRBV7-2	few	TRBD1	CASSSEGGRFREKLFF	TGTGCCAGCAGCTCTGAAGGGGGCAGGTTTCGTGAAAAACTGTTTTTT
TRBJ2-5	TRBV13	once	-	CASSSLYEGKETQYF	TGTGCCAGCAGCTCTCTTTATGAAGGAAAAGAGACCCAGTACTTC
TRBJ2-2	TRBV20-1	many	TRBD2	CSATGGTGELFF	TGCAGTGCTACCGGGGGGACCGGGGAGCTGTTTTTT
TRBJ2-5	TRBV29-1	-	TRBD2	CSVEMRGAGETQYF	TGCAGCGTTGAGATGCGGGGGGCCGGAGAGACCCAGTACTTC
TRBJ1-4	TRBV12-3/TRBV12-4	many	TRBD1	CASSLRRDSNEKLFF	TGTGCCAGCAGTTTAAGGCGGGACAGCAATGAAAAACTGTTTTTT
TRBJ2-2	TRBV5-1	few	-	CASSLETYTGELFF	TGCGCCAGCAGCTTGGAGACCTACACCGGGGAGCTGTTTTTT
TRBJ1-6	TRBV20-1	many	TRBD1	CSAPGQDGSPLHF	TGCAGTGCCCCGGGACAGGATGGTTCACCCCTCCACTTT
TRBJ2-7	TRBV9	once	TRBD2	CASSVGLSGSLEQYF	TGTGCCAGCAGCGTGGGACTATCGGGGTCCCTCGAGCAGTACTTC
TRBJ1-2	TRBV6-1	many	TRBD1	CASSVRTGDYGYTF	TGTGCCAGCAGCGTCAGGACAGGGGACTATGGCTACACCTTC
TRBJ2-2	TRBV7-8	few	TRBD1	CASRPPGQITGELFF	TGTGCCAGCAGACCTCCGGGACAGATCACCGGGGAGCTGTTTTTT
TRBJ2-7	TRBV7-2	many	TRBD1	CASSLVMRTGLPYEQYF	TGTGCCAGCAGCTTAGTGATGAGGACAGGGCTTCCCTACGAGCAGTACTTC
TRBJ1-2	TRBV7-9	few	TRBD1	CASSRGQAALDYGYTF	TGTGCCAGCAGCCGCGGACAGGCGGCGTTGGACTATGGCTACACCTTC
TRBJ2-1	TRBV7-9	few	TRBD2	CASPLGGEGPYNEQFF	TGTGCCAGCCCCCTGGGGGGGGAGGGACCCTACAATGAGCAGTTCTTC
TRBJ2-7	TRBV7-2	many	-	CASSFVRYEQYF	TGTGCCAGCAGCTTCGTCCGCTACGAGCAGTACTTC